These 30 T cell receptor beta chains came from one sample sequenced in a study of Graves' ophthalmopathy and Graves' hyperthyroidism (dated by TCRdb to the late 2010s). Sequencing was performed on an Illumina HiSeq 2000. For repertoire sequencing, TCR beta CDR3 regions were amplified from RNA transcripts. The first round of RT-PCR was done with HTBI primers and the Qiagen OneStep RT-PCR kit, and was followed by a second round of multiplex PCR, then size selection and purification. TCRdb trimmed public reads at Q25 via fastp, called clones via MiXCR and kept in-frame beta chains. A single entry per CDR3 protein holds the most common genes and DNA from its merged rows. For this sample there are hundreds of thousands of distinct CDR3 sequences; about 21% appear just once. Under 3% of the sample is in the top ten clones. The sequencing sample was made of peripheral blood. Source of these receptors: a woman aged 18-30 years with stable Graves' hyperthyroidism. Donor details come from another sample of the same person, matched by shared clones.

There are many counts of this clonotype. The chain is built from TRBV11-2 and TRBJ1-3; tentative D call: TRBD1 (5 bases). Trimming left V 4 bases short and J 1 base short, with 14 bases between. The germline gives CDR1 SGHAT, CDR2 FQNNGV. There are 16 residues in the CDR3. The CDR3 sequence is CASSWSRRGSGNTIYF. Written as DNA, the CDR3 is TGTGCCAGCAGCTGGAGCCGTAGGGGATCTGGAAACACCATATATTTT.

This clonotype was counted ten times or more. The chain employs TRBV12-3 or TRBV12-4 and TRBJ2-7; D is perhaps TRBD1 or TRBD2 (5 bases each). This CDR3 region has 13 residues. The ends were cut back, 3 bases at V and 1 base at J, with 7 bases in the middle. The CDR3 sequence: CASSFGASYEQYF. The CDR3 DNA reads as TGTGCCAGCAGTTTCGGGGCATCCTACGAGCAGTACTTC.

The chain is built from TRBV19 and TRBJ2-7; a possible D gene is TRBD2 (6 bases). V lost 9 bases, J lost 7 bases, and 22 bases lay in between. CDR3 length: 14 residues. The germline V gene has CDR1 LNHDA and CDR2 SQIVND (reference sequence). The CDR3 region is CASSLDGGTREQYF. For the CDR3, the DNA is TGTGCCAGCAGCTTAGACGGGGGAACGCGTGAGCAGTACTTC. The full variable domain, its missing parts supplied by reference TRBV19 and TRBJ2-7, is DGGITQSPKYLFRKEGQNVTLSCEQNLNHDAMYWYRQDPGQGLRLIYYSQIVNDFQKGDIAEGYSVSREKKESFPLTVTSAQKNPTAFYLCASSLDGGTREQYFGPGTRLTVT.

The chain employs TRBV12-3 or TRBV12-4 and TRBJ2-5; D is uncertain. The ends were cut back, 6 bases at V and 5 bases at J, with 10 bases in the middle. CDR3 length: 12 residues. The CDR3 coding sequence is TGTGCCAGCAGCCTCGCCCCTGAGACCCAGTACTTC. Protein: CASSLAPETQYF.

This clonotype was seen at least ten times. The V call is TRBV19, the J call TRBJ2-2; maybe TRBD1 (6 bases). Germline values: CDR1 LNHDA, CDR2 SQIVND (reference sequence). V lost 5 bases and J 5 bases, leaving 12 bases between the germline ends. The length of the CDR3 is 14 residues. The CDR3 nucleotides are TGTGCCAGTAGTCCGGGACATGCAACCGGGGAGCTGTTTTTT. Amino acids: CASSPGHATGELFF.

This clonotype appeared a few times. The rearrangement links TRBV7-2 to TRBJ2-2; D remains ambiguous. The CDR3 covers 13 residues. V dropped 0 bases and J dropped 9 bases, with 8 bases sitting between them. In germline, CDR1 is SGHTA, CDR2 FQGNSA. The CDR3 nucleotides read TGTGCCAGCAGCTTAGCGTTTTTTAGGGAGCTGTTTTTT. Encoded protein: CASSLAFFRELFF.

This clonotype was seen ten or more times. The genes are TRBV24-1 and TRBJ1-5; no definite D call. V was pared by 0 bases and J by 9 bases, with 11 bases between. CDR1 KGHDR and CDR2 SFDVKD come from the germline V gene. The CDR3 runs 14 residues. The DNA for the CDR3 is TGTGCCACCAGTGATTTGGAGGGTCATACGCCCCAGCATTTT. This sequence encodes CATSDLEGHTPQHF.

The chain is built from TRBV19 and TRBJ2-7; 8 positions agree with TRBD1. CDR3 size: 15 residues. The V gene's germline CDR1 is LNHDA and CDR2 SQIVND (reference sequence). The V and J ends lost 5 bases and 3 bases, in that order; junction bases with no gene match: 9. The CDR3 sequence: CASSSPGQVNYEQYF. CDR3 nucleotides: TGTGCCAGTAGTTCCCCGGGACAGGTGAACTACGAGCAGTACTTC.

The V and J genes are TRBV30 and TRBJ2-2, with a weak D call TRBD1 (6 bases). The V gene lost 4 bases and the J gene lost 13 bases, with 16 bases spanning the gap. Germline CDR1 reads GTSNPN; CDR2 reads SVGIG (reference sequence). This CDR3 comprises 12 residues. CDR3 sequence: CAWNKGGLRLFF. The CDR3 region has the DNA TGTGCCTGGAACAAAGGGGGTTTGCGGCTGTTTTTT.

The chain carries TRBV2 and TRBJ2-2; D might be TRBD2 (5 bases). Germline V gives CDR1 SNHLY, CDR2 FYNNEI. Trimming stripped 3 bases from V and 1 base from J, with 9 bases between. The CDR3 extends over 15 amino acids. This chain's CDR3 is CASSDRRVNTGELFF. The CDR3 nucleotides are TGTGCCAGCAGTGACCGGCGGGTGAACACCGGGGAGCTGTTTTTT.

The V gene is TRBV6-1, the J gene TRBJ1-1; no reliable D call. Germline V CDR1 and CDR2: MNHNS, SASEGT. This CDR3 region has 14 residues. V lost 6 bases and J lost 4, with 15 bases in between. DNA of the CDR3: TGTGCCAGCAGCCGTGGTGGGCCAGGCACTGAAGCTTTCTTT. Translating it yields CASSRGGPGTEAFF.

The chain carries TRBV20-1 and TRBJ1-5; perhaps TRBD1 as D (6 bases). Germline V lookup: CDR1 DFQATT, CDR2 SNEGSKA (reference sequence). The CDR3 contains 13 residues. Trimming took off 2 bases at V and 5 bases at J, with 10 bases between the two ends. CDR3 DNA sequence: TGCAGTGCTAGATGGGGGGCCCATCAGCCCCAGCATTTT. It specifies CSARWGAHQPQHF.

Many counts were recorded for this clonotype. The rearrangement uses TRBV20-1 and TRBJ1-3, with 7 nucleotides matching TRBD1. V was pared by 2 bases and J by 2 bases, with 9 bases of the junction left unmatched. Germline CDR1 DFQATT, CDR2 SNEGSKA (reference sequence). This CDR3 region has 16 residues. CDR3 sequence reads: CSARPPGQVAGNTIYF. In DNA, the CDR3 is TGCAGTGCTAGACCCCCCGGACAGGTAGCTGGAAACACCATATATTTT.

This chain joins TRBV2 and TRBJ1-5; D call uncertain. V was shortened by 2 bases and J by 9 bases, with 5 bases between the two germline ends. The length of the CDR3 is 11 residues. Germline CDR1 and CDR2: SNHLY and FYNNEI. CDR3 coding DNA: TGTGCCAGCAGTGAAAAGGGGCCCCAGCATTTT. It specifies CASSEKGPQHF.

This clonotype was seen ten or more times. This chain connects TRBV24-1 to TRBJ2-2; D unresolved. Trimming took off 5 bases at V and 4 bases at J, with 4 bases between the two ends. Germline CDR1 KGHDR, CDR2 SFDVKD. This CDR3 comprises 12 residues. The CDR3 sequence is CATSVVTGELFF. CDR3 nucleotide sequence: TGTGCCACCAGTGTGGTCACCGGGGAGCTGTTTTTT.

V and J are TRBV6-2 or TRBV6-3 and TRBJ1-2, with 10 bases lining up with TRBD1. CDR1 is MNHEY, CDR2 SVGEGT, per germline. The V and J ends lost 0 bases and 1 base, in that order; junction bases with no gene match: 8. The CDR3 extends over 18 amino acids. CDR3 sequence reads: CASSYSLSDRGHNYGYTF. CDR3 bases: TGTGCCAGCAGTTACTCACTCTCAGACAGGGGGCATAACTATGGCTACACCTTC.

The chain recombines TRBV5-1 with TRBJ2-5; D remains ambiguous. Trimming took off 2 bases at V and 5 bases at J, with 13 bases between the two ends. This CDR3 spans 14 amino acids. Germline lookup yields CDR1 SGHRS and CDR2 YFSETQ. CDR3 amino acids: CASSLFGGRETQYF. CDR3 sequence (DNA): TGCGCCAGCAGCTTATTCGGCGGCAGGGAGACCCAGTACTTC.

The sample holds many counts of this clonotype. One junction end disagrees with the germline gene, perhaps due to a read error. This chain joins TRBV5-1 and TRBJ1-2, with D unclear. Germline values: CDR1 SGHRS, CDR2 YFSETQ. CDR3 length equals 14 residues. This CDR3 is CASSLFSGSHGHTF. CDR3 bases: TGCGCCAGCAGCTTGTTTTCCGGGTCTCATGGCCACACCTTC.

This clonotype has a count of ten or more. The chain combines TRBV28 with TRBJ1-2; D is unclear. The CDR3 has 11 amino acids. The germline V and J ends were trimmed by 5 bases and 6 bases, with 7 bases remaining between them. Germline CDR1 MDHEN, CDR2 SYDVKM. Here the CDR3 reads CASSRVDGYTF. CDR3 DNA: TGTGCCAGCAGTCGGGTGGATGGCTACACCTTC.

This clonotype was detected many times. The chain has TRBV20-1 and TRBJ1-2; D not certain. Germline V gives CDR1 DFQATT, CDR2 SNEGSKA (reference sequence). The CDR3 runs to 12 residues. V lost 0 bases and J lost 4, with 6 bases in between. CDR3 loop: CSARDLFYGYTF. As DNA, the CDR3 is TGCAGTGCTAGAGATTTATTCTATGGCTACACCTTC.

This rearrangement joins TRBV19 to TRBJ2-7, with a possible D match to TRBD2 (7 bases). V shed 6 bases and J shed 6 bases, with 18 bases lying between them. Germline V gene sequence: CDR1 LNHDA, CDR2 SQIVND (reference sequence). This CDR3 comprises 14 residues. CDR3 in amino acids: CASSRDGGAREQYF. CDR3 nucleotide sequence: TGTGCCAGTAGCCGGGATGGGGGGGCGCGCGAGCAGTACTTC.

There are many counts of this clonotype. The chain links TRBV25-1 to TRBJ2-5, with TRBD1 identical over 9 bases. CDR3 length: 17 amino acids. Germline values: CDR1 MGHDK, CDR2 SYGVNS. Germline trimming cut 5 bases from V and 5 bases from J; bases unmatched to any gene: 15. CDR3 sequence reads: CASSPLPGQGMGETQYF. The CDR3 DNA sequence: TGTGCCAGCAGTCCCTTACCGGGACAGGGAATGGGTGAGACCCAGTACTTC.

This clonotype was recorded at least ten times. V gene TRBV20-1 combines with J gene TRBJ2-2, with 8 bases identical to TRBD2. The CDR3 has 15 amino acids. Trimming removed 7 bases from V and 0 bases from J; junction bases left unmatched: 7. CDR1 and CDR2 from the germline V gene are DFQATT and SNEGSKA (reference sequence). The CDR3 DNA follows: TGCAGTGTCCAAGCGGGGGCTTCGAACACCGGGGAGCTGTTTTTT. It specifies CSVQAGASNTGELFF.

The rearrangement uses TRBV28 and TRBJ2-7, with a possible D match to TRBD2 (7 bases). Trimming cost V 3 bases and J 6 bases, with 12 bases left between them. The CDR3 loop spans 13 amino acids. From germline, CDR1 is MDHEN and CDR2 SYDVKM. CDR3 protein: CASSLGGGCEQYF. The DNA for the CDR3 is TGTGCCAGCAGTTTGGGGGGGGGCTGCGAGCAGTACTTC.

This clonotype has just one count. A much larger clone differs by one base, so this may be a read error. The V call is TRBV29-1, the J call TRBJ2-7; D gene uncertain. Germline CDR1 reads SQVTM; CDR2 reads ANQGSEA. The ends were cut back, 2 bases at V and 3 bases at J, with 8 bases in the middle. The CDR3 loop spans 12 amino acids. This CDR3 is CSVESQVYEQYF. The CDR3, as DNA: TGCAGCGTTGAAAGTCAGGTCTACGAGCAGTACTTC.

The rearrangement uses TRBV30 and TRBJ1-3, with no clear D. V lost 5 bases and J 0 bases, leaving 8 bases between the germline ends. The germline V gene encodes CDR1 GTSNPN and CDR2 SVGIG (reference sequence). The CDR3 consists of 13 residues. The DNA of the CDR3 is TGTGCCTGGGACGTTAGCTCTGGAAACACCATATATTTT. Amino acid sequence: CAWDVSSGNTIYF.

This clonotype occurred many times. A much bigger clone sits one base away, suggesting this may be a read error. The rearrangement links TRBV11-3 to TRBJ2-7; the D is unclear. Germline CDR1 reads SGHNT; CDR2 reads YENEEA. The length of the CDR3 is 13 residues. V was shortened by 0 bases and J by 3 bases, with 6 bases between the two germline ends. Here the CDR3 reads CASSLERNYEQYF. The CDR3 bases are TGTGCCAGCAGCTTAGAGCGGAACTACGAGCAGTACTTC. The full variable domain, in which reference TRBV11-3 and TRBJ2-7 provide the parts outside the CDR3, is EAGVVQSPRYKIIEKKQPVAFWCNPISGHNTLYWYLQNLGQGPELLIRYENEEAVDDSQLPKDRFSAERLKGVDSTLKIQPAELGDSAVYLCASSLERNYEQYFGPGTRLTVT.

The chain links TRBV18 to TRBJ2-6; the D gene is possibly TRBD1 (5 bases). Germline-derived CDR1 and CDR2 are KGHSH and LQKENI. The CDR3 has 15 amino acids. Trimming cost V 0 bases and J 3 bases, with 6 bases left between them. This CDR3 reads CASSPPRDGANVLTF. CDR3 DNA sequence: TGTGCCAGCTCACCACCCAGGGATGGGGCCAACGTCCTGACTTTC.

This clonotype occurred many times. J is TRBJ1-6 and V is TRBV10-3, with 7 bases that match TRBD1. This CDR3 has 14 amino acids. Looked up from germline, CDR1 is ENHRY and CDR2 is SYGVKD. Trimming cost V 3 bases and J 10 bases; bases outside gene matches: 6. CDR3 sequence: CAISDVAGGSPLHF. For the CDR3, the DNA is TGTGCCATCAGTGATGTGGCAGGGGGATCACCCCTCCACTTT.

There are many counts of this clonotype. Being one base from a much bigger clone, this may be a read error. The CDR3 reads CASSLLPGSYEQHF. In DNA form, the CDR3 reads TGTGCCAGCAGCTTGCTCCCCGGGTCCTACGAGCAGCACTTC. The chain uses TRBV11-2 and TRBJ2-7; D is unclear. This CDR3 region has 14 residues. The germline CDR1 and CDR2 sequences are SGHAT and FQNNGV.